This entry is about one T cell receptor (beta chain). No cognate antigen has been identified for it. No much larger clone is present one base from it, and per-base qualities are unavailable. The CDR3 sequence holds 13 residues, the cysteine and phenylalanine included. The sequence is cut down to CDR3 DNA, 39 bases in frame from base 1. V sheds 4 bases and J sheds 4 bases, leaving 5 bases between their ends. CDR1 and CDR2 are drawn from the germline V gene: WSHSY, SAAADI. These data are taken from a study of T cell responses to AZD1222 COVID-19 vaccine (TCRdb year 2021). General notes on the study: AZD1222 recipients whose second dose came at about 4 weeks and those whose second dose came at about 12 weeks were combined into one group, since spike-specific TCR depth and breadth did not differ between the two schedules. A total of 240 or so trial participants underwent TCR sequencing, of whom 207 had received two doses of AZD1222 and some 26 had received two doses of the MenACWY control vaccine. Enrollment into the trials was organized by age into subgroups of 18-55, 56-69 and 70-plus years, and those subgroups contained roughly 140, 27 and 60 TCR-sequenced participants, respectively.

The time point label here, explained by the study, means: baseline before first vaccination. Vaccinee samples came from UK trials COV001 and COV002, including a single-blind randomized controlled phase 2/3 trial of AZD1222 (ChAdOx1 nCoV-19) in healthy adults. Trial participant PBMC samples were collected at day 0 and day 28 after the second dose for TCRbeta chain sequencing. The CDR3 regions of human TCRbeta chains were subjected to immunosequencing. From the authors' description of their analysis: TCRs in the repertoires were matched against a reference library of SARS-CoV-2-specific TCRs that had been generated with the MIRA antigen-specificity platform. Breadth meant the fraction of unique TCRs that were SARS-CoV-2-associated, whereas depth meant the fraction of total T cells that were SARS-CoV-2-associated. Using the MIRA data, each spike-specific TCR was mapped to the spike region that the TCR reacts to and placed in a CD4 or CD8 class. Log10-transformed breadth and depth values were compared by one-way ANOVA with Sidak's multiple comparisons tests. Held by TCRdb, this immuneACCESS table contains in-frame sequences only and omits some clones. Under half of the omission traces to an unresolved V gene where checked; the cause of the rest is unknown. V, J and clone size derive from that table, while D and trimming were established from the DNA sequence. The sample table lists roughly 150,000 clones, approximately 88% of them with a count of one. 2% to 2.5% of the sample belongs to the ten largest clones.

The paper's findings and limits, for the study overall: The whole spike protein was spanned by vaccine-associated CD4 TCRs, and dominant responses were seen in regions 160-218 and 743-854. Because no day 14 peak-response samples were available, the repertoires could be characterized only after the peak T cell response. Spike-specific TCR breadth and depth rose significantly after two AZD1222 doses compared with day 0 and with MenACWY recipients. The 56-69-year group was small, and its depth increase did not reach significance, likely because of low power. Nearly half of unique spike-specific TCRs reportedly recognized epitopes outside regions mutated in the B.1.351 and B.1.1.7 variants. Participants were mostly white British, with more females than males. The authors suggested clonal diversity may have been underestimated. Conclusions about previously exposed vaccinees are limited because only 5 or 6 AZD1222 recipients were SARS-CoV-2 seropositive at baseline.

The material was peripheral blood, obtained on day 0 of AZD1222 vaccination. This chain is built from TRBV10-2 and TRBJ1-6, with a tentative D gene TRBD1 over 5 matching bases. This TCR derives from an adult in good health. The base sequence is TGCGCCAGCAGTGGACAGTATAATTCACCCCTCCACTTT. Its coded protein is CASSGQYNSPLHF.